This TCR beta chain was recovered during a study of control samples from healthy donors and cancer patients. Sequencing used immunoSEQ multiplex PCR; TCRdb keeps in-frame clones, though not all of them. The sample has tens of thousands of clones, 79% seen once; the top ten hold around 20%. Germline CDR1 and CDR2: SGHDT and YYEEEE. J gave up 3 bases and V 0 bases, and 2 bases lay outside the gene matches. This CDR3 contains 14 residues. The rearrangement uses TRBV5-6 and TRBJ2-5; 7 bases map to TRBD2. The clonotype comes from a man aged 55 to 70 with head and neck cancer. The sequenced sample consisted of PBMCs. CDR3 DNA sequence: TGTGCCAGCAGCTTGGGGACTAGTAAAGAGACCCAGTACTTC. It specifies CASSLGTSKETQYF.